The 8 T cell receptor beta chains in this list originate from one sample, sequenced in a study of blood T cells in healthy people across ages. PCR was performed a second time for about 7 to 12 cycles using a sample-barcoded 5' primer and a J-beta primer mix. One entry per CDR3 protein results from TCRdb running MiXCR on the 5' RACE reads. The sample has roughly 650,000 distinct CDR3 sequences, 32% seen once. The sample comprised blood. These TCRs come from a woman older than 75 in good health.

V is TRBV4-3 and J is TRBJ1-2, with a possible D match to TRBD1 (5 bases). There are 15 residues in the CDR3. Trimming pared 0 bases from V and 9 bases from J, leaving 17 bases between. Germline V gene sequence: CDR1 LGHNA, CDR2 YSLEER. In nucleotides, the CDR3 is TGCGCCAGCAGCCAAGAGACAGCGACAGCATCGAGCTACACCTTC. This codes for CASSQETATASSYTF.

The CDR3 here is CASSAGAGSLYEQYF. CDR3 DNA sequence: TGTGCCAGCAGCGCTGGTGCGGGCTCCCTCTACGAGCAGTACTTC. The chain carries TRBV7-6 and TRBJ2-4, with D perhaps matching TRBD2 (5 bases). The better agreement between TRBJ2-7 and the DNA end casts doubt on the J call. The CDR3 runs 15 residues. CDR1 and CDR2 from the germline V gene are SGHVS and FNYEAQ.

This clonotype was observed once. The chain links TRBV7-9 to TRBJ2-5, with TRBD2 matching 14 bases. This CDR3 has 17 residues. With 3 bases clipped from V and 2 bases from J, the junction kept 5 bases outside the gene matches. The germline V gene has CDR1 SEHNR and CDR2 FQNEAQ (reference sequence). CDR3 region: CASSFSWTSGGQETQYF. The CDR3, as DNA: TGTGCCAGCAGCTTCTCCTGGACTAGCGGGGGGCAAGAGACCCAGTACTTC.

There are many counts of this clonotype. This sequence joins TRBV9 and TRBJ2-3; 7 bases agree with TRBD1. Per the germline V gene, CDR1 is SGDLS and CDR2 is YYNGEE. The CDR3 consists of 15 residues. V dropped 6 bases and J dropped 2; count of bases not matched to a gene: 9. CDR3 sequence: CASTSSGQDTDTQYF. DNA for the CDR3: TGTGCCAGCACCTCCTCCGGACAGGACACAGATACGCAGTATTTT.

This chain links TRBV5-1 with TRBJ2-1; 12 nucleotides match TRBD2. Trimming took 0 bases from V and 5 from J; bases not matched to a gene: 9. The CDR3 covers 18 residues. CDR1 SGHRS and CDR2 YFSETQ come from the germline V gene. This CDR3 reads CASSLVTLAGGPNNEQFF. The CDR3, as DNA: TGCGCCAGCAGCTTGGTTACTCTAGCGGGAGGGCCTAACAATGAGCAGTTCTTC.

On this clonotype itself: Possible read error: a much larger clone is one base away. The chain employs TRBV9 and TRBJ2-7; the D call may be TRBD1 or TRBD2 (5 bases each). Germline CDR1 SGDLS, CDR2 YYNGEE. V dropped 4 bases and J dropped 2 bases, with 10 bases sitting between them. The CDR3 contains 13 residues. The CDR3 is CASSPGTPYEQYV. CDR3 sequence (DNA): TGTGCCAGCAGCCCAGGGACCCCCTACGAGCAGTACGTC.

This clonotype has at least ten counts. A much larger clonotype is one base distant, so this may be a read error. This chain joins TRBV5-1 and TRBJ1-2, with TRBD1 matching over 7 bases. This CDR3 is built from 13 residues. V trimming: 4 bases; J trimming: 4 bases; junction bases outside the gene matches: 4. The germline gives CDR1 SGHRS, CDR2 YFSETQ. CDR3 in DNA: TGCGCCAGCAGCGCGGGACAGATCTATGGCTACACCTTC. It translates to CASSAGQIYGYTF.

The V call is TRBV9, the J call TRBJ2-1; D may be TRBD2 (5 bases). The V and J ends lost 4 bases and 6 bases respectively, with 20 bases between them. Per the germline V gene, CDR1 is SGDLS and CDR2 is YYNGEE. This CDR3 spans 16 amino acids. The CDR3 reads CASSPRPSSYFNEQFF. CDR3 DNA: TGTGCCAGCAGCCCCCGGCCTAGCAGCTATTTCAATGAGCAGTTCTTC.